The 9 T cell receptor beta chains below were found in one sample sequenced in a study of T cell clonality in common variable immunodeficiency. This table comes from immunoSEQ multiplex PCR, and its TCRdb copy is limited to in-frame clones, with some not included. The sample includes 30,000 to 40,000 clones, none of them occurring once. The sample consisted of peripheral blood mononuclear cells. The source is a person aged 18 to 69 in good health.

The table lists this clone with many counts. The read ends 3 residues shy of where the CDR3 ends; the end is completed using the germline J gene. This chain links TRBV20-1 with TRBJ1-1; tentative D call: TRBD1 (5 bases). Germline V gene data show CDR1 as DFQATT and CDR2 as SNEGSKA (reference sequence). The CDR3 is 14 residues long. V lost 6 bases and J lost 4, with 18 bases in between. CDR3 amino acids: CSAAGQGLGTEAFF. CDR3 DNA, as far as it was read: TGCAGTGCCGCCGGGCAGGGTTTGGGCACTGAA.

Details on this clone: At one end, the junction sequence differs from germline, possibly due to a read error. The sequenced fragment ends 3 residues before the CDR3 boundary, so the rest is inferred from the germline J gene. Other DNA variants within this sample encode the same CDR3. The V and J genes are TRBV20-1 and TRBJ1-2, with D possibly TRBD1 on 5 matching bases. The germline V gene has CDR1 DFQATT and CDR2 SNEGSKA (reference sequence). The length of the CDR3 is 15 residues. Partial CDR3 DNA: TGCAGTGCTAGAGATAGGTCAAGGGGCAAAGATGGG. It codes for CSARDRSRGKDG. The whole CDR3 sequence is CSARDRSRGKDGYTF.

The table lists this clone with many counts. The missing CDR3 end, 3 residues past where the read stops, is filled in from the germline J gene. The chain employs TRBV19 and TRBJ2-2; tentatively, D is TRBD1 (5 bases). The length of the CDR3 is 13 residues. The V gene's germline CDR1 is LNHDA and CDR2 SQIVND (reference sequence). CDR3 region: CASSTGLNSPLFF. The CDR3 DNA, read in part, is TGTGCCAGTAGTACAGGGTTAAATTCACCG.

This clone came up many times. The CDR3 is cut off 3 residues early in the read; its end comes from the germline J gene. The rearrangement uses TRBV9 and TRBJ1-1; D is undetermined. The germline V gene encodes CDR1 SGDLS and CDR2 YYNGEE. Trimming pared 4 bases from V and 1 base from J, leaving 8 bases between. The CDR3 runs 13 residues. CDR3 sequence reads: CASSLEANTEAFF. The sequenced part of the CDR3 DNA is TGTGCCAGCAGCTTAGAGGCGAACACTGAA.

A word on this clone: The CDR3 extends 3 residues past the end of the read, so its final part is completed from the germline J gene. The rearrangement uses TRBV7-2 and TRBJ1-2; D gene ambiguous. CDR1 and CDR2 from the germline V gene are SGHTA and FQGNSA. The length of the CDR3 is 15 residues. CDR3 DNA, as far as it was read: TGTGCCAGCAGCCGAAGCGGGAGCCCGTCCAATGAC. Protein: CASSRSGSPSND. The complete CDR3 reads CASSRSGSPSNDYTF.

This clone was recorded at least ten times. The read terminates 3 residues before the CDR3 end, so the remaining end is supplied by the germline J gene. The chain couples TRBV7-6 to TRBJ2-5, with 8 bases that match TRBD2. Germline CDR1 reads SGHVS; CDR2 reads FNYEAQ. The length of the CDR3 is 17 residues. The ends lost 8 bases at V and 1 base at J; junction bases unmatched: 15. CDR3 sequence reads: CASPGGGTTRGQETQYF. The DNA read from the CDR3 is TGTGCCAGCCCCGGGGGGGGGACCACGAGGGGCCAAGAGACC. Based on the CDR3 plus reference TRBV7-6 and TRBJ2-5, the full variable domain is GAGVSQSPRYKVTKRGQDVALRCDPISGHVSLYWYRQALGQGPEFLTYFNYEAQQDKSGLPNDRFSAERPEGSISTLTIQRTEQRDSAMYRCASPGGGTTRGQETQYFGPGTRLLVL.

Remarks on this clone: The likely explanation is a read error, given a far larger clone one base away. The CDR3 is cut off 3 residues early in the read; its end comes from the germline J gene. The chain joins TRBV19 to TRBJ2-3, with 10 bases that match TRBD2. The V gene's germline CDR1 is LNHDA and CDR2 SQIVND (reference sequence). V gave up 7 bases and J gave up 3 bases; unmatched junction bases: 13. This CDR3 comprises 17 residues. The covered CDR3 bases are TGTGCCAGTACGGTCGGGGCAGGACTAGCGGAAACAGATACG. Protein: CASTVGAGLAETDT. The whole CDR3 sequence reads CASTVGAGLAETDTQYF.

Concerning this clone itself: Sequencing ends 3 residues short of the CDR3 end; the germline J gene provides the rest. This chain uses TRBV19 with TRBJ1-2, with D perhaps TRBD1 (5 bases). CDR3 length equals 16 residues. CDR1 and CDR2 (germline): LNHDA, SQIVND (reference sequence). This CDR3 is CASTPGYGTSGYDYTF. CDR3 DNA, as far as it was read: TGTGCCAGTACCCCTGGGTATGGGACTAGCGGCTACGAC.

This clone appeared many times. The sequenced fragment ends 3 residues before the CDR3 boundary, so the rest is inferred from the germline J gene. This chain connects TRBV4-2 to TRBJ1-2; D is uncertain. CDR3 length equals 16 residues. Germline CDR1 is LGHNA and CDR2 is YNFKEQ. Trimming pared 0 bases from V and 1 base from J, leaving 12 bases between. The CDR3 loop reads CASSQDLVRLNYGYTF. Incomplete CDR3 DNA: TGTGCCAGCAGCCAAGATCTGGTCAGGCTTAACTATGGC.